A single T cell receptor (beta chain) is shown here with its context. Its antigen is not known. TCRdb redid the calling of the RT-PCR reads with MiXCR, one entry per CDR3 protein. This table holds hundreds of thousands of distinct CDR3 sequences, about 15% found once. This sample stems from a study of response to subunit inactivated influenza vaccine. General study results and limits: After each seasonal influenza vaccination, few new T cells are recruited, the authors suggested.

From germline, CDR1 is MNHNS and CDR2 SASEGT. With V trimmed by 4 bases and J by 5 bases, 24 bases remained unmatched. The CDR3 is made up of 21 amino acids. The V call is TRBV6-1, the J call TRBJ2-5; 11 nucleotides match TRBD2. This TCR was recovered from a man between 45 and 60 years old who received an inactivated influenza vaccine. The starting material was PBMCs from blood, obtained about 11 days after vaccination. In nucleotides, the CDR3 is TGTGCCAGCAGTGCCGCGTATGGCAGGAGGGTTACTAGCGGGAGTATCGAGACCCAGTACTTC. As protein: CASSAAYGRRVTSGSIETQYF.